This is a list of T cell receptor beta chains from one sample in a study of shared clonotypes between healthy human individuals. TCRdb keeps only in-frame clones here, not all; method: immunoSEQ multiplex PCR. The data contain about 1 million clones, under 80% of them seen just once; the ten biggest clones take up nearly 1.5%. The sequenced material came from memory CD4+ T cells sorted from blood. Source of these receptors: a man in his late teens or twenties in good health. CDR3s include the opening cysteine and the closing phenylalanine or tryptophan. A D gene is named only where the DNA matches it firmly. A clone size is listed for some rows: how often the clone was seen (once, few, many), or a class if it is expanded.

clone_size	v_call	d_call	j_call	cdr3_nt	cdr3_aa
NA	TRBV30	NA	TRBJ1-4	TGTGCCTGGAGTGGTAGGGCGGGCGAAAAACTGTTTTTT	CAWSGRAGEKLFF
NA	TRBV7-2	TRBD1	TRBJ2-2	TGTGCCAGCAGCTTCGGACAGGGTCTTTACACCGGGGAGCTGTTTTTT	CASSFGQGLYTGELFF
NA	TRBV7-3	NA	TRBJ1-3	TGTGCCAGCAGCTTAAGGTTTGGGGTACCTGGAAACACCATATATTTT	CASSLRFGVPGNTIYF
NA	TRBV10-3	NA	TRBJ2-1	TGTGCCATCAGTGAGTCGCCCGGGGAGGATCCATACAATGAGCAGTTCTTC	CAISESPGEDPYNEQFF
NA	TRBV6-6	TRBD2	TRBJ2-1	TGTGCCAGCAGTTGGGTAGCGGGAGGATTTGTTAATGAGCAGTTCTTC	CASSWVAGGFVNEQFF
NA	TRBV6-1	NA	TRBJ2-2	TGTGCCAGCAGTGTAGGGCCGAACACCGGGGAGCTGTTTTTT	CASSVGPNTGELFF
NA	TRBV6-5	NA	TRBJ1-2	TGTGCCAGCAGCACCACCTTCTCGGGTCATGGCTACACCTTC	CASSTTFSGHGYTF
NA	TRBV5-4	TRBD1	TRBJ2-7	TGTGCCAGCAGCGGGCGGACAGGGGGCGGCTACGAGCAGTACTTC	CASSGRTGGGYEQYF
NA	TRBV9	TRBD2	TRBJ2-3	TGTGCCAGCAGCGTAGTGACAGCGGGAGGGCCTTTAGATACGCAGTATTTT	CASSVVTAGGPLDTQYF
few	TRBV5-1	NA	TRBJ1-6	TGCGCCAGCAGCTTGGGAAGTCCGGGCCACGGGACCTATAATTCACCCCTCCACTTT	CASSLGSPGHGTYNSPLHF